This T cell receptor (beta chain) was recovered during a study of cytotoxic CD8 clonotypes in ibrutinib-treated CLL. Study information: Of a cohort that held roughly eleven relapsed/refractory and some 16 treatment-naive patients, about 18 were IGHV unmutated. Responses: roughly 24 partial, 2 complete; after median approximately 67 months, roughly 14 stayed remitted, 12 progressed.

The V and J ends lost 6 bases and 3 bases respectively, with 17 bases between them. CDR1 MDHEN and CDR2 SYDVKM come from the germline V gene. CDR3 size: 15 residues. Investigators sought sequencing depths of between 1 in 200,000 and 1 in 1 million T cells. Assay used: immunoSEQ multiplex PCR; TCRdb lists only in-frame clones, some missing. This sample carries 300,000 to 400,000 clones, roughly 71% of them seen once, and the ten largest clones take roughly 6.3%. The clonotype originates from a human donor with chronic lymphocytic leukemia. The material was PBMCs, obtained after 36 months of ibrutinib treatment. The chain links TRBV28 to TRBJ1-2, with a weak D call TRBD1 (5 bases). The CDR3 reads CASRGTVSEDYGYTF. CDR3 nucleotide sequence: TGTGCCAGCAGGGGGACGGTCAGCGAAGACTATGGCTACACCTTC.